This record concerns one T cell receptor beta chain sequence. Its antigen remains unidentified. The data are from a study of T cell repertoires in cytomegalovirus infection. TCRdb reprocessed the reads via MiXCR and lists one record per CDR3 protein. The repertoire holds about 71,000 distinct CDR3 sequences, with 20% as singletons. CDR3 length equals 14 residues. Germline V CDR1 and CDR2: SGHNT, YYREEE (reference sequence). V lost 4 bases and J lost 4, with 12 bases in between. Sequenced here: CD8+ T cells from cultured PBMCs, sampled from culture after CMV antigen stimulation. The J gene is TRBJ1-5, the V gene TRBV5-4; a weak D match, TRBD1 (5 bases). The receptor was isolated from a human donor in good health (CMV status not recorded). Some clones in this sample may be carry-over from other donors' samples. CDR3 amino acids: CASSKGEANQPQHF. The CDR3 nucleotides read TGTGCCAGCAGCAAAGGGGAGGCAAATCAGCCCCAGCATTTT.